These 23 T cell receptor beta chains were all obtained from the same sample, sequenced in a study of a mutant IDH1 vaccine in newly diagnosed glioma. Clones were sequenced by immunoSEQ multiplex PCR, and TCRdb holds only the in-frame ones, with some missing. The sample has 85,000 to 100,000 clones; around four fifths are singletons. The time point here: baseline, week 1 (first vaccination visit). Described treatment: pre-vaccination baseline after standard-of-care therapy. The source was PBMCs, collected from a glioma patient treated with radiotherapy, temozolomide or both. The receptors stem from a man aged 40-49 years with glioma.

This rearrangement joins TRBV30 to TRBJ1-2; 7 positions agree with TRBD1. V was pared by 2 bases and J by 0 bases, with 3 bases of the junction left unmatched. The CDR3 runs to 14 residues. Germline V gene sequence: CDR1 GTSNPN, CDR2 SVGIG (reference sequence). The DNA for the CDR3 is TGTGCCTGGAGTCCACAGGGGTCTAACTATGGCTACACCTTC. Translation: CAWSPQGSNYGYTF.

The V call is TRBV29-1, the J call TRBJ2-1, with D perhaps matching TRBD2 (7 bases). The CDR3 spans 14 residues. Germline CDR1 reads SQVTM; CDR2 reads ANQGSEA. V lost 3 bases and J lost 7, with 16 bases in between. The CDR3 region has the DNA TGCAGCGTTGAGGTAGTGGGAGGGGGGAATGAGCAGTTCTTC. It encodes CSVEVVGGGNEQFF.

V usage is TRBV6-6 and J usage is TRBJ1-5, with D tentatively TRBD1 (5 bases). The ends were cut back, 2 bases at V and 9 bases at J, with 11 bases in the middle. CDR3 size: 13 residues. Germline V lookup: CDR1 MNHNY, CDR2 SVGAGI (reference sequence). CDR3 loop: CASSYPGPVPQHF. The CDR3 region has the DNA TGTGCCAGCAGTTACCCGGGGCCAGTGCCCCAGCATTTT.

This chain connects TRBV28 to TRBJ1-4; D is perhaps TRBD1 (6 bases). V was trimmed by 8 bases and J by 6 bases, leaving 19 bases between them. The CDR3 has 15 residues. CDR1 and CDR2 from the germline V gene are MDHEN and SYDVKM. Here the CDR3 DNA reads TGTGCCAGCGGGCCCCCCGGGACAAATGATGAAAAACTGTTTTTT. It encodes CASGPPGTNDEKLFF. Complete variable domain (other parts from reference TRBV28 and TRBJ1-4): DVKVTQSSRYLVKRTGEKVFLECVQDMDHENMFWYRQDPGLGLRLIYFSYDVKMKEKGDIPEGYSVSREKKERFSLILESASTNQTSMYLCASGPPGTNDEKLFFGSGTQLSVL.

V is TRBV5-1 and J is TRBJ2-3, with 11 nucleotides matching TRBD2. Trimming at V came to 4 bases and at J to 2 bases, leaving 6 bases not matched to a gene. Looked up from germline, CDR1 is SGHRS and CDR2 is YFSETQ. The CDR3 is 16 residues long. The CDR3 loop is CASSPGLAETTDTQYF. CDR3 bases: TGCGCCAGCAGCCCGGGACTAGCGGAGACCACAGATACGCAGTATTTT.

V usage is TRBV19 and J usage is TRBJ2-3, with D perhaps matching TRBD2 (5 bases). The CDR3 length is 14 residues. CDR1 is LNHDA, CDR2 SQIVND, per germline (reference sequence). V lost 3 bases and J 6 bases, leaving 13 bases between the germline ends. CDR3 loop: CASSMNGMTDTQYF. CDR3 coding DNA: TGTGCCAGTAGTATGAACGGGATGACGGATACGCAGTATTTT.

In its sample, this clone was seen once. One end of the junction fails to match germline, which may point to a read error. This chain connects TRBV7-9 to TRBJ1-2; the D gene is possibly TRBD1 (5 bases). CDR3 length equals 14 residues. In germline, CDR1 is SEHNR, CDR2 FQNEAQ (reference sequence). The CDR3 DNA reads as TGTGCCAGCAGCTATGGGACGGCTAATTATGGCTACACCTTC. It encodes CASSYGTANYGYTF.

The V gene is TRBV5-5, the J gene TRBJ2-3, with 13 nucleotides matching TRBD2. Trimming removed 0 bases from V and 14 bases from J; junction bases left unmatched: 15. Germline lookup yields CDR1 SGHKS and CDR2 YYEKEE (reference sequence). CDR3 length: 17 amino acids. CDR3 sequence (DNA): TGTGCCAGCAGCTTGGCCCCTAGGACTAGCGGGGGCGAGCGGCCGTATTTT. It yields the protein CASSLAPRTSGGERPYF. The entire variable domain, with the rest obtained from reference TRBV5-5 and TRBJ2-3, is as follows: DAGVTQSPTHLIKTRGQQVTLRCSPISGHKSVSWYQQVLGQGPQFIFQYYEKEERGRGNFPDRFSARQFPNYSSELNVNALLLGDSALYLCASSLAPRTSGGERPYFGPGTRLTVL.

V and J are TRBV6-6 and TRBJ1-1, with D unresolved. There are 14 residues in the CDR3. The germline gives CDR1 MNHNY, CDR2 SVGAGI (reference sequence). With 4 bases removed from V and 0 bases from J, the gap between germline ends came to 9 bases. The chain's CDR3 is CASSSFRMNTEAFF. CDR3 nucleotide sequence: TGTGCCAGCAGTTCGTTCAGAATGAACACTGAAGCTTTCTTT.

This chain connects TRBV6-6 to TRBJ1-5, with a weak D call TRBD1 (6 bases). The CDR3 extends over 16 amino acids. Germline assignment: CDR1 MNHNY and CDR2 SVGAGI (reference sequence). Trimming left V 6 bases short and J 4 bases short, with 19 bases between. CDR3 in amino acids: CASRSTTRGTNQPQHF. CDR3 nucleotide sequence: TGTGCCAGCAGGTCGACTACCAGAGGGACAAATCAGCCCCAGCATTTT.

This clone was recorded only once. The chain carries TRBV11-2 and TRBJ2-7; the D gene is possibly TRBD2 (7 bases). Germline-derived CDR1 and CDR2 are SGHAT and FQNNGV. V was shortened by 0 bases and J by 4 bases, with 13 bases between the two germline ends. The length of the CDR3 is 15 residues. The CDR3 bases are TGTGCCAGCAGCTTAGATACGGGGGGCAGGTACGAGCAGTACTTC. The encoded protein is CASSLDTGGRYEQYF.

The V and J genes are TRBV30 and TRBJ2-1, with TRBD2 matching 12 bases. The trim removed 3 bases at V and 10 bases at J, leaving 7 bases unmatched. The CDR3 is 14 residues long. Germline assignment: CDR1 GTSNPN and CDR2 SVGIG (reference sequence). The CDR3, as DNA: TGTGCCTGGAGGAAGACTAGCGGGAGCTCCGAGCAGTTCTTC. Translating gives CAWRKTSGSSEQFF. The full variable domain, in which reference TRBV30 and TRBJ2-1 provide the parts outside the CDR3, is SQTIHQWPATLVQPVGSPLSLECTVEGTSNPNLYWYRQAAGRGLQLLFYSVGIGQISSEVPQNLSASRPQDRQFILSSKKLLLSDSGFYLCAWRKTSGSSEQFFGPGTRLTVL.

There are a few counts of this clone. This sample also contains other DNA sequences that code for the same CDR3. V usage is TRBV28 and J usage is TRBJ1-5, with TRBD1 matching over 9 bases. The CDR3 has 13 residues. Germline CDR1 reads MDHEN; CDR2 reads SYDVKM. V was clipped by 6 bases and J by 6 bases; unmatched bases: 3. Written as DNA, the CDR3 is TGTGCCAGCAGCGACAGGGGGGGTCAGCCCCAGCATTTT. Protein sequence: CASSDRGGQPQHF. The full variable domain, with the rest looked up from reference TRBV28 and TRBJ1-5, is DVKVTQSSRYLVKRTGEKVFLECVQDMDHENMFWYRQDPGLGLRLIYFSYDVKMKEKGDIPEGYSVSREKKERFSLILESASTNQTSMYLCASSDRGGQPQHFGDGTRLSIL.

The CDR3 sequence is CASTLGHEQFF. The DNA for the CDR3 is TGTGCCAGCACCCTAGGTCATGAGCAGTTCTTC. This chain connects TRBV27 to TRBJ2-1; D gene ambiguous. The CDR3 length is 11 residues. Trimming removed 7 bases from V and 8 bases from J, with 9 bases in between. Germline CDR1 and CDR2: MNHEY and SMNVEV (reference sequence).

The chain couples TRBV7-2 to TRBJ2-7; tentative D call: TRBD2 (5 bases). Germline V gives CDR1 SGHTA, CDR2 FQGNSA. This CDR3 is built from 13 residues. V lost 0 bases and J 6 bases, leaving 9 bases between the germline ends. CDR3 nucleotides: TGTGCCAGCAGCTTAGCATACGCGGGCGAGCAGTACTTC. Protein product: CASSLAYAGEQYF.

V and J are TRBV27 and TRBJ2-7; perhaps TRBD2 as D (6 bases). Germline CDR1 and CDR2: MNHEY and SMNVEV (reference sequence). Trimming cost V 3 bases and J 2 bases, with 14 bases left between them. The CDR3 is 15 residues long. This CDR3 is CASSFRRGSAYEQYF. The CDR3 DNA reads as TGTGCCAGCAGTTTTCGTCGGGGGAGCGCCTACGAGCAGTACTTC.

CDR3 nucleotide sequence: TGTGCCAGCAGCCAAGAAAGTGGGGGGCCCAATGAGCAGTTCTTC. This codes for CASSQESGGPNEQFF. The V gene is TRBV14, the J gene TRBJ2-1, with D perhaps given as TRBD1 or TRBD2 (6 bases each). V lost 0 bases to trimming and J lost 6 bases, with 12 bases between them. There are 15 residues in the CDR3. CDR1 SGHDN and CDR2 FVKESK come from the germline V gene.

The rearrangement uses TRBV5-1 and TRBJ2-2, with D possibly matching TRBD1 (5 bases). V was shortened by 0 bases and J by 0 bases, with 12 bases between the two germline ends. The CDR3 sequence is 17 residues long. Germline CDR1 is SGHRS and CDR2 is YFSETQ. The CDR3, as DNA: TGCGCCAGCAGCTTGGTAGGGGTCGCCTCGAACACCGGGGAGCTGTTTTTT. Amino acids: CASSLVGVASNTGELFF.

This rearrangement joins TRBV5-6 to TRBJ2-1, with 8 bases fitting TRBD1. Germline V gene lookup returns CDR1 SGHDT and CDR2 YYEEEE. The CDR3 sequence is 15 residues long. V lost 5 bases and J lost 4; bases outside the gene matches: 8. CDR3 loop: CASRQGQGRYNEQFF. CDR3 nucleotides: TGTGCCAGCAGACAAGGACAGGGAAGGTACAATGAGCAGTTCTTC.

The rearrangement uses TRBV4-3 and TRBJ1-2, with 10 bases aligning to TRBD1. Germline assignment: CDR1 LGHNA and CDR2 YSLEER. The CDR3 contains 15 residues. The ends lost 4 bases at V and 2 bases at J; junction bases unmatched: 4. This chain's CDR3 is CASSLGQGINYGYTF. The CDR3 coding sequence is TGCGCCAGCAGCCTGGGACAGGGGATAAACTATGGCTACACCTTC.

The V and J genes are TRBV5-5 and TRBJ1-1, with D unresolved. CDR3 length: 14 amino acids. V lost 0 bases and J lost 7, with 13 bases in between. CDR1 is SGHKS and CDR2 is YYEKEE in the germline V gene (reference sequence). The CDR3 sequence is CASSLVALAGEAFF. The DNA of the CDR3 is TGTGCCAGCAGCTTGGTAGCCCTAGCGGGTGAAGCTTTCTTT.

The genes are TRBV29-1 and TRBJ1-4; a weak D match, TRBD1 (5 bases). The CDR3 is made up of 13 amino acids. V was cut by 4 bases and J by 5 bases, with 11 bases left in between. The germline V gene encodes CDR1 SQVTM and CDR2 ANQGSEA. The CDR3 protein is CSVGWGGNEKLFF. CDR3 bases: TGCAGCGTTGGTTGGGGGGGAAATGAAAAACTGTTTTTT. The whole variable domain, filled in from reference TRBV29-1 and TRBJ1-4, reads SAVISQKPSRDICQRGTSLTIQCQVDSQVTMMFWYRQQPGQSLTLIATANQGSEATYESGFVIDKFPISRPNLTFSTLTVSNMSPEDSSIYLCSVGWGGNEKLFFGSGTQLSVL.

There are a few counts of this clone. The CDR3 bases are TGTGCCAGTAGTTATGTCAGGGGGCGTTGGAATTCACCCCTCCACTTT. Translating gives CASSYVRGRWNSPLHF. The genes are TRBV19 and TRBJ1-6, with 8 bases that match TRBD1. The CDR3 length is 16 residues. Germline CDR1 LNHDA, CDR2 SQIVND (reference sequence). V shed 5 bases and J 7 bases; nucleotides not matched to a gene: 10.